These T cell receptor beta chains were read from a single sample in a study of Ad26.COV2.S vaccination and SARS-CoV-2 variants. Sequencing was performed with immunoSEQ multiplex PCR; in TCRdb, only in-frame clones are kept and a portion is missing. The profile shows fewer than 900,000 clones, more than 80% of them singletons. The specimen was peripheral blood, collected in a trial of Ad26.COV2.S vaccine versus placebo. Source of these receptors: a person aged 18-60 years who received the Ad26.COV2.S COVID-19 vaccine or a placebo. The CDR3 runs from the conserved cysteine through the conserved F or W. Each record gives: J gene, V gene, clone size, D gene, CDR3 protein, CDR3 DNA. D genes are given only for firm matches. Size values are once, few and many counts, or a class for expanded clones, and some rows have none.

J: TRBJ2-5
V: TRBV10-3
size: .
D: .
CDR3: CAISESRFRQYF
DNA: TGTGCCATCAGTGAGTCGAGGTTCCGGCAGTACTTC

J: TRBJ1-4
V: TRBV2
size: .
D: TRBD1
CDR3: CASSEGQGNEKLFF
DNA: TGTGCCAGCAGTGAGGGACAGGGTAATGAAAAACTGTTTTTT

J: TRBJ2-2
V: TRBV10-1
size: few
D: .
CDR3: CASSELMTGELFF
DNA: TGCGCCAGCAGCGAGCTGATGACCGGGGAGCTGTTTTTT

J: TRBJ1-5
V: TRBV19
size: .
D: .
CDR3: CASSILQGGNQPQHF
DNA: TGTGCCAGTAGTATCCTACAGGGTGGCAATCAGCCCCAGCATTTT

J: TRBJ1-4
V: TRBV6-1
size: .
D: .
CDR3: CASSEFWWAVHEKLFF
DNA: TGTGCCAGCAGTGAATTCTGGTGGGCCGTCCATGAAAAACTGTTTTTT

J: TRBJ1-2
V: TRBV7-9
size: .
D: .
CDR3: CASSLIIPYGYTF
DNA: TGTGCCAGCAGCTTAATTATCCCCTATGGCTACACCTTC

J: TRBJ1-1
V: TRBV3-1/TRBV3-2
size: .
D: .
CDR3: CASSRREGTEAFF
DNA: TGTGCCAGCAGCCGACGGGAGGGCACTGAAGCTTTCTTT

J: TRBJ2-5
V: TRBV5-1
size: .
D: TRBD2
CDR3: CARKGAYGGRRQETQYF
DNA: TGCGCCAGGAAAGGGGCGTATGGCGGGAGACGCCAAGAGACCCAGTACTTC

J: TRBJ2-5
V: TRBV30
size: .
D: TRBD2
CDR3: CAWSYSGGSRETQYF
DNA: TGTGCCTGGAGTTACAGCGGGGGTTCCAGGGAGACCCAGTACTTC

J: TRBJ1-2
V: TRBV27
size: .
D: .
CDR3: CASWGSGMYGYTF
DNA: TGTGCCAGCTGGGGGTCAGGGATGTATGGCTACACCTTC

J: TRBJ2-1
V: TRBV5-4
size: .
D: TRBD2
CDR3: CASSGVIAGGSYNEQFF
DNA: TGTGCCAGCAGCGGCGTAATAGCGGGAGGTTCCTACAATGAGCAGTTCTTC

J: TRBJ2-2
V: TRBV19
size: once
D: TRBD1
CDR3: CASSTPGQGDTGELFF
DNA: TGTGCCAGTAGTACCCCGGGACAGGGAGACACCGGGGAGCTGTTTTTT

J: TRBJ1-1
V: TRBV11-3
size: few
D: .
CDR3: CASSLGLGRGNTEAFF
DNA: TGTGCCAGCAGCTTAGGACTCGGACGGGGGAACACTGAAGCTTTCTTT

J: TRBJ1-5
V: TRBV19
size: .
D: .
CDR3: CASSIVLRISNQPQHF
DNA: TGTGCCAGTAGTATTGTTTTAAGGATTAGCAATCAGCCCCAGCATTTT

J: TRBJ2-7
V: TRBV24-1
size: .
D: .
CDR3: CATSDRNEQYF
DNA: TGTGCCACCAGTGATAGAAACGAGCAGTACTTC

J: TRBJ1-2
V: TRBV24-1
size: .
D: TRBD1
CDR3: CATSDATGFEGYTF
DNA: TGTGCCACCAGTGATGCGACAGGGTTCGAAGGCTACACCTTC

J: TRBJ1-1
V: TRBV12-3/TRBV12-4
size: .
D: .
CDR3: CASSTGPGTEAFF
DNA: TGTGCCAGCAGCACAGGGCCGGGCACTGAAGCTTTCTTT

J: TRBJ2-7
V: TRBV6-2/TRBV6-3
size: .
D: TRBD2
CDR3: CASSYRLAGGKNEQYF
DNA: TGTGCCAGCAGTTATCGACTAGCGGGGGGCAAGAACGAGCAGTACTTC

J: TRBJ2-7
V: TRBV7-2
size: .
D: .
CDR3: CASSRGTPYEQYF
DNA: TGTGCCAGCAGTCGCGGGACTCCCTACGAGCAGTACTTC

J: TRBJ2-7
V: TRBV3-1/TRBV3-2
size: .
D: .
CDR3: CASSQRQGRAYEQYF
DNA: TGTGCCAGCAGCCAACGACAGGGGAGGGCCTACGAGCAGTACTTC

J: TRBJ2-1
V: TRBV5-1
size: .
D: TRBD2
CDR3: CASSLASTSGFNEQFF
DNA: TGCGCCAGCAGCTTGGCCTCGACTAGCGGGTTTAATGAGCAGTTCTTC

J: TRBJ2-7
V: TRBV13
size: .
D: TRBD2
CDR3: CASSLGGRASGLSSYEQYF
DNA: TGTGCCAGCAGCTTAGGGGGTAGGGCTAGCGGGTTGAGCTCCTACGAGCAGTACTTC

J: TRBJ2-7
V: TRBV3-1/TRBV3-2
size: .
D: TRBD2
CDR3: CASSLGTSGTYEQYF
DNA: TGTGCCAGCAGCCTGGGGACTAGCGGGACCTACGAGCAGTACTTC

J: TRBJ2-5
V: TRBV6-5
size: .
D: .
CDR3: CAVSGLAETQYF
DNA: TGTGCCGTATCGGGACTGGCGGAGACCCAGTACTTC

J: TRBJ1-3
V: TRBV10-3
size: .
D: .
CDR3: CAISRQGNTIYF
DNA: TGTGCCATCAGCCGACAGGGAAACACCATATATTTT

J: TRBJ2-1
V: TRBV5-1
size: .
D: .
CDR3: CASSLGVREQFF
DNA: TGCGCCAGCAGCTTGGGAGTAAGGGAGCAGTTCTTC

J: TRBJ2-7
V: TRBV10-2
size: .
D: TRBD2
CDR3: CATQRESHEQYF
DNA: TGCGCCACCCAGCGGGAGTCCCACGAGCAGTACTTC

J: TRBJ1-1
V: TRBV7-9
size: .
D: .
CDR3: CASSLLGSRGGGTEAFF
DNA: TGTGCCAGCAGCTTATTGGGGAGCAGGGGCGGGGGCACTGAAGCTTTCTTT

J: TRBJ2-3
V: TRBV19
size: .
D: TRBD1
CDR3: CASSGQGRTDTQYF
DNA: TGTGCCAGCTCGGGACAGGGACGCACAGATACGCAGTATTTT

J: TRBJ2-2
V: TRBV29-1
size: .
D: TRBD1
CDR3: CSVTTGGATGELFF
DNA: TGCAGCGTCACGACAGGGGGCGCGACCGGGGAGCTGTTTTTT

J: TRBJ1-1
V: TRBV4-2
size: .
D: .
CDR3: CASSRQLTDRFEAFF
DNA: TGTGCCAGCAGCCGCCAGCTGACAGACCGCTTTGAAGCTTTCTTT

J: TRBJ2-1
V: TRBV6-5
size: .
D: .
CDR3: CASSYGRAFYNEQFF
DNA: TGTGCCAGCAGTTACGGCAGGGCTTTCTACAATGAGCAGTTCTTC

J: TRBJ2-5
V: TRBV27
size: .
D: .
CDR3: CASSSGQTQYF
DNA: TGTGCCAGCAGTTCTGGGCAGACCCAGTACTTC

J: TRBJ2-2
V: TRBV6-5
size: .
D: TRBD1
CDR3: CASSYPQGAGTGELFF
DNA: TGTGCCAGCAGTTACCCCCAGGGGGCGGGCACCGGGGAGCTGTTTTTT

J: TRBJ1-2
V: TRBV6-5
size: .
D: .
CDR3: CASRDASPTNYGYTF
DNA: TGTGCCAGCCGGGACGCCAGCCCTACTAACTATGGCTACACCTTC

J: TRBJ1-2
V: TRBV7-6
size: once
D: .
CDR3: CASSLQGGYGYTF
DNA: TGTGCCAGCAGTTTACAGGGAGGCTATGGCTACACCTTC

J: TRBJ2-2
V: TRBV5-1
size: .
D: .
CDR3: CASSLGGITGELFF
DNA: TGCGCCAGCAGCTTAGGAGGGATCACCGGGGAGCTGTTTTTT

J: TRBJ2-7
V: TRBV7-2
size: .
D: .
CDR3: CASSLGNIAGVLSYEQYF
DNA: TGTGCCAGCAGCTTAGGCAACATTGCAGGAGTTCTTTCCTACGAGCAGTACTTC

J: TRBJ2-5
V: TRBV5-6
size: .
D: .
CDR3: CASSSGGRETQYF
DNA: TGTGCCAGCAGCTCGGGGGGCCGGGAGACCCAGTACTTC

J: TRBJ2-7
V: TRBV4-3
size: .
D: TRBD2
CDR3: CASSQDLAGSSYEQYF
DNA: TGCGCCAGCAGCCAAGATCTAGCGGGTAGCTCCTACGAGCAGTACTTC

J: TRBJ1-1
V: TRBV19
size: .
D: TRBD1
CDR3: CASTGQGDTEAFF
DNA: TGTGCCAGTACGGGACAGGGAGACACTGAAGCTTTCTTT

J: TRBJ2-1
V: TRBV2
size: .
D: .
CDR3: CASMEGPRWEQFF
DNA: TGTGCCAGCATGGAGGGCCCACGATGGGAGCAGTTCTTC

J: TRBJ2-3
V: TRBV6-5
size: few
D: .
CDR3: CASTRVHTDTQYF
DNA: TGTGCCAGCACCCGAGTGCACACAGATACGCAGTATTTT

J: TRBJ2-5
V: TRBV3-1/TRBV3-2
size: .
D: .
CDR3: CASSPQGFVPGETQYF
DNA: TGTGCCAGCAGCCCGCAGGGTTTTGTCCCTGGGGAGACCCAGTACTTC